This TCR beta chain was captured in a study of T cell repertoires in cytomegalovirus infection. Study results and caveats: Totalled public TCR beta family frequency picked out people who carried CMV plus the relevant HLA.

Germline lookup yields CDR1 MDHEN and CDR2 SYDVKM. CDR3 length equals 16 residues. With regard to this clonotype: Its target is unknown. A junction boundary mismatches the germline segment, possibly from a read error.

One entry per CDR3 protein results from TCRdb running MiXCR on the reads. This sample carries about 740,000 distinct CDR3 sequences, 35% of them seen once, and the ten largest clones take 2.5% to 3.5%. The source of this sequence is a human donor in good health (CMV status not recorded). Some clones in this sample may be carry-over from other donors' samples. The chain uses TRBV28 and TRBJ1-1; D is perhaps TRBD1 (5 bases). The specimen was PBMCs. This CDR3 reads CDSRPPGRGLVTEAFF. CDR3 DNA: TGTGACAGCAGACCTCCGGGACGGGGATTGGTTACTGAAGCTTTCTTT.